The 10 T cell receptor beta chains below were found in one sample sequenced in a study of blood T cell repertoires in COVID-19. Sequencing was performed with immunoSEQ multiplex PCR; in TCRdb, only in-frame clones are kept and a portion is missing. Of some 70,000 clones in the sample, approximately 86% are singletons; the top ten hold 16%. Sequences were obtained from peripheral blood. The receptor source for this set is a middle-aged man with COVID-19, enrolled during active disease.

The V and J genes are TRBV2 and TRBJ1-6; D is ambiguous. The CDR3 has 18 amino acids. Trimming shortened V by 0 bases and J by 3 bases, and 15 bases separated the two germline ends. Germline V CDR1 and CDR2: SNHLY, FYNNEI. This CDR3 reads CASSEALGNRVYNSPLHF. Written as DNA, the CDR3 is TGTGCCAGCAGTGAAGCGTTGGGTAACAGAGTCTATAATTCACCCCTCCACTTT.

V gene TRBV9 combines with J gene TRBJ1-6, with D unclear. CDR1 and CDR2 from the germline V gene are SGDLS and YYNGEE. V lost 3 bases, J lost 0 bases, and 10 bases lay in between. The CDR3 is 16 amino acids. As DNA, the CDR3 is TGTGCCAGCAGCGCCCGAGGGAACTCCTATAATTCACCCCTCCACTTT. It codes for CASSARGNSYNSPLHF.

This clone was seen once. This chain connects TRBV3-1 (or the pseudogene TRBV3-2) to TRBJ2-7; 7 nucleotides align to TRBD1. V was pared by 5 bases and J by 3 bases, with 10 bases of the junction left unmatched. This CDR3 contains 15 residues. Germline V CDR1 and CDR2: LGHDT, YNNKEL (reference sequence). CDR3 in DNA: TGTGCCAGCAGCTTACTTCATGGACAGGACTACGAGCAGTACTTC. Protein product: CASSLLHGQDYEQYF.

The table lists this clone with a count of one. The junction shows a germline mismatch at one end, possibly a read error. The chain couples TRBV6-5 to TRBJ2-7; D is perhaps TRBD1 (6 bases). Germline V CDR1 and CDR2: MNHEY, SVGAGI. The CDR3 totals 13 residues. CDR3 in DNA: TGTGCCAGCAGTTACTCGTTTAGTGGGGGCCCCACCTTC. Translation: CASSYSFSGGPTF.

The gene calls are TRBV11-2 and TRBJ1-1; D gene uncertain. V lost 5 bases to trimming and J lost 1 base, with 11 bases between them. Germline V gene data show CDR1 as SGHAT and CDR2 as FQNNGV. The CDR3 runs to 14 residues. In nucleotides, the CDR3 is TGTGCCAGCAGCGGCCAACGAGGGAACACTGAAGCTTTCTTT. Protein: CASSGQRGNTEAFF. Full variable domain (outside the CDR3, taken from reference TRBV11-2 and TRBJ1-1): EAGVAQSPRYKIIEKRQSVAFWCNPISGHATLYWYQQILGQGPKLLIQFQNNGVVDDSQLPKDRFSAERLKGVDSTLKIQPAKLEDSAVYLCASSGQRGNTEAFFGQGTRLTVV.

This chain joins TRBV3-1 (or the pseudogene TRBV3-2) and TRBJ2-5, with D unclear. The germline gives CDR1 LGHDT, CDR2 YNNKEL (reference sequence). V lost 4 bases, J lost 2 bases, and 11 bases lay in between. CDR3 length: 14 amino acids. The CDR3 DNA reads TGTGCCAGCAGCCCCCGGGTAAAGCAAGAGACCCAGTACTTC. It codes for CASSPRVKQETQYF.

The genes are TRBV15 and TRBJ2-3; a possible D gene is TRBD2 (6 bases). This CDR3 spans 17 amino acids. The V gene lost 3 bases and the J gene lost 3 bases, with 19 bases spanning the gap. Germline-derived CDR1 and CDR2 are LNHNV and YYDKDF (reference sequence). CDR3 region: CATSRNPLGGGTDTQYF. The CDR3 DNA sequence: TGTGCCACCAGCAGGAACCCTCTCGGTGGGGGGACAGATACGCAGTATTTT. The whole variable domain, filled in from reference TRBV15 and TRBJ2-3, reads DAMVIQNPRYQVTQFGKPVTLSCSQTLNHNVMYWYQQKSSQAPKLLFHYYDKDFNNEADTPDNFQSRRPNTSFCFLDIRSPGLGDTAMYLCATSRNPLGGGTDTQYFGPGTRLTVL.

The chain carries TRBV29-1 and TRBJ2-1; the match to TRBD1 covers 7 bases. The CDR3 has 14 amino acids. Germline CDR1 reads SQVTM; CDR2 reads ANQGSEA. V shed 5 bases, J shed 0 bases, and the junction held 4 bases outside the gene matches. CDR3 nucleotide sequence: TGCAGCGTTAAGGGACAGATCTCCTACAATGAGCAGTTCTTC. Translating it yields CSVKGQISYNEQFF.

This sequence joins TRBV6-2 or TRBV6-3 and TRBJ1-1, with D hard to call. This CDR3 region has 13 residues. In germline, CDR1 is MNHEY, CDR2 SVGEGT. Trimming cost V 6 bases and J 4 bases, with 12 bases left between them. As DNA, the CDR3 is TGTGCCAGCAGCCGACACGGCAGCACTGAAGCTTTCTTT. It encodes CASSRHGSTEAFF.

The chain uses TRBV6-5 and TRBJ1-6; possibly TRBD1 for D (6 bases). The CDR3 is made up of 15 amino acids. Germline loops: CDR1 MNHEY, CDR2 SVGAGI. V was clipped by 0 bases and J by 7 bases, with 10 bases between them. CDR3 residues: CASSYSDSFNSPLHF. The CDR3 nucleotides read TGTGCCAGCAGTTACTCGGACAGTTTCAATTCACCCCTCCACTTT.